This T cell receptor beta chain was captured in a study of T cells in Graves' hyperthyroidism and ophthalmopathy. Amplification targeted TCR beta CDR3 regions from RNA transcripts. Initially, a first-round RT-PCR of the TCR CDR3 employed the HTBI primer set. From the multiplex PCR reads, TCRdb called clonotypes with MiXCR, one entry per CDR3 protein. The sample has about 350,000 distinct CDR3 sequences; roughly 14% are singletons. Regarding this clonotype: A single base separates this from a much larger clone, so it may be a read error.

Germline values: CDR1 KGHSH, CDR2 LQKENI. The CDR3 extends over 15 amino acids. V shed 6 bases and J 6 bases; nucleotides not matched to a gene: 13. Diagnosis rested on symptoms, serum thyroxine and TRAb, thyroid ultrasound, and orbital computed tomography. This sequence originates from a woman in her twenties or thirties with Graves' hyperthyroidism. J is TRBJ2-5 and V is TRBV18; TRBD1 aligns across 7 bases. Sequencing was carried out using blood. The CDR3: CASSPPEQGLQTQYF. In DNA form, the CDR3 reads TGTGCCAGCTCCCCGCCCGAACAGGGGTTACAGACCCAGTACTTC. The full variable domain, completed using reference TRBV18 and TRBJ2-5, is NAGVMQNPRHLVRRRGQEARLRCSPMKGHSHVYWYRQLPEEGLKFMVYLQKENIIDESGMPKERFSAEFPKEGPSILRIQQVVRGDSAAYFCASSPPEQGLQTQYFGPGTRLLVL.